A selection of T cell receptor beta chains follows, all from one sample in a study of T-cell memory formation after mild COVID-19. TCRdb re-called the 5' RACE reads through MiXCR, storing one row per CDR3 protein. Among 65,000 to 90,000 distinct CDR3 sequences listed, around 14% were seen once. What was sequenced was PBMCs or a T cell subset sorted from them (not recorded which). These receptors all come from an adult woman who had mild COVID-19 (a few samples of this study predate the infection). Cell type and time point are not known. Each CDR3 is given without its conserved first and last residue.

V gene,CDR3 protein
TRBV7-9,ASSSPGSYEQY
TRBV15,ATSTQETRYRNTGELF
TRBV5-1,ASSDRDGYSEQF
TRBV27,ASNTRGQEAYNEQF
TRBV19,ASSIDSREGDEQF
TRBV7-2,ASSLWVGSSESYT
TRBV7-3,ASSLGTGSGNTIY
TRBV9,ASSPTGNIQY
TRBV9,ASSTGTSAYEQY
TRBV24-1,ATRAGTGSYNEQF
TRBV10-3,ATQARGDTQY
TRBV3-1,ASSLTITPYSGELF
TRBV29-1,SVLGSSYNEQF
TRBV3-1,ASSQVGKSHRSYNEQF